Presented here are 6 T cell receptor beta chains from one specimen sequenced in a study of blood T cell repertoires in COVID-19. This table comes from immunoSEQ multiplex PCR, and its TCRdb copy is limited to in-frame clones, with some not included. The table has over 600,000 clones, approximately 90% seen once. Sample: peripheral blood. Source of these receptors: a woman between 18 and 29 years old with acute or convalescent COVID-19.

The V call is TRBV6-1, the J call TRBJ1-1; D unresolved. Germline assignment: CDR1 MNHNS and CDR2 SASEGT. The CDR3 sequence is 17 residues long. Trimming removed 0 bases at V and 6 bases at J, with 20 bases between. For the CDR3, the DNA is TGTGCCAGCAGTGAAGCTAAACTTCCCCCCAGGCCTTCTGAAGCTTTCTTT. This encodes CASSEAKLPPRPSEAFF.

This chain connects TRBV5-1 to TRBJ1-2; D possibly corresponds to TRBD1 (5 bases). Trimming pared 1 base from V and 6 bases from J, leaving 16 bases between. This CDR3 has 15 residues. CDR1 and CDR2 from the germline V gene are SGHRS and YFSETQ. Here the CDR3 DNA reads TGCGCCAGCAGCTTGCGAGTTAGGGGAGGAAATGGCTACACCTTC. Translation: CASSLRVRGGNGYTF.

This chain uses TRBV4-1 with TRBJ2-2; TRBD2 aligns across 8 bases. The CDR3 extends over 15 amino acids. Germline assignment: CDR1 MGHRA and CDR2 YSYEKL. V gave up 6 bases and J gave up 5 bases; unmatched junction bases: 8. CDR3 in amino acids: CASRPGLGWTGELFF. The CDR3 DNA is TGCGCCAGCAGACCGGGACTAGGTTGGACCGGGGAGCTGTTTTTT.

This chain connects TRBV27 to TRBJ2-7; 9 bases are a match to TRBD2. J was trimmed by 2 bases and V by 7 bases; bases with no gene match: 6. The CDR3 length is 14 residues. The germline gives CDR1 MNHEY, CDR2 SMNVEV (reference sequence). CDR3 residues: CASKSAGGAYEQYF. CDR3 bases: TGTGCCAGCAAATCAGCGGGGGGAGCCTACGAGCAGTACTTC.

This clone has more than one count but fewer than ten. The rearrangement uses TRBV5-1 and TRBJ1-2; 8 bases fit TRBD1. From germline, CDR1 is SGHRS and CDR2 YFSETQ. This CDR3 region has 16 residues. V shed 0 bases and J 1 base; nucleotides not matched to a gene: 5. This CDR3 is CASSLARDRFNYGYTF. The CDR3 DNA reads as TGCGCCAGCAGCTTGGCGAGGGACAGGTTTAACTATGGCTACACCTTC.

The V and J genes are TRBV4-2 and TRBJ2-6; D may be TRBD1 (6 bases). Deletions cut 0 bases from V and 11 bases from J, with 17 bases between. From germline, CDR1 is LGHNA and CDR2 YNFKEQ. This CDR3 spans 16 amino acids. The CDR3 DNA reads TGTGCCAGCAGCCAAGATATCAGGGGCGCCTGGGACGTCCTGACTTTC. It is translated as CASSQDIRGAWDVLTF.